The 3 T cell receptor beta chains given below trace back to one sample, sequenced in a study of blood T cell repertoires in COVID-19. Only in-frame clones appear in the TCRdb table, and some are missing; sequencing was by immunoSEQ multiplex PCR. The top ten clones hold around 9% of a sample with around 200,000 clones, 75% to 85% of them seen once. The specimen sequenced was PBMCs or T cells enriched from blood (not recorded which). The source is a man aged 40-49 years who had recovered from COVID-19.

In this sample, this clone turned up a few times. The chain employs TRBV7-2 and TRBJ1-1; perhaps TRBD1 as D (5 bases). CDR1 is SGHTA, CDR2 FQGNSA, per germline. The length of the CDR3 is 17 residues. The V gene lost 7 bases and the J gene lost 4 bases, with 25 bases spanning the gap. CDR3 sequence: CASTPGHNNWGGTEAFF. CDR3 bases: TGTGCCAGCACCCCTGGACACAACAACTGGGGGGGCACTGAAGCTTTCTTT.

The chain recombines TRBV6-1 with TRBJ1-4; D not resolved. The CDR3 is 16 residues long. Trimming shortened V by 0 bases and J by 8 bases, and 16 bases separated the two germline ends. CDR1 and CDR2 from the germline V gene are MNHNS and SASEGT. The CDR3 spells CASSEAEVRSGEKLFF. CDR3 bases: TGTGCCAGCAGTGAAGCGGAGGTCAGGTCGGGGGAAAAACTGTTTTTT.

The CDR3 nucleotides read TGCGCCAGCAGCTTGTTGGGGCAGGGCCTCCTTTCCTCTGGAAACACCATATATTTT. Protein: CASSLLGQGLLSSGNTIYF. The rearrangement links TRBV5-1 to TRBJ1-3; maybe TRBD1 (5 bases). The CDR3 has 19 amino acids. Germline CDR1 is SGHRS and CDR2 is YFSETQ. Trimming pared 1 base from V and 0 bases from J, leaving 20 bases between.